The rows below give T cell receptor beta chains drawn from one sample of a study of T cell changes during pregnancy in multiple sclerosis. Profiling relied on immunoSEQ multiplex PCR, and the TCRdb table lists in-frame clones only, not all of them. The sample comprises over 50,000 clones, 75% to 95% of which are singletons, and roughly 2% rests with the top ten. The sequenced sample was peripheral blood, obtained in the first trimester of pregnancy. Receptors originate from a female donor in good health, enrolled as a control in a pregnancy study. The CDR3 runs from the conserved cysteine through the conserved F or W. A D gene is named only where the DNA matches it firmly. For some rows the clone size is stated as once, few or many, or as a class when expanded; others skip it.

j_call clone_size v_call d_call cdr3_nt cdr3_aa
TRBJ2-7 - TRBV6-5 - TGTGCCAGCAGTTATGCGGGGAACTACTACGAGCAGTACTTC CASSYAGNYYEQYF
TRBJ1-1 - TRBV18 - TGTGCCAGCTCACCACCCTCTAGTTTCCGAGGGAGCACTGAAGCTTTCTTT CASSPPSSFRGSTEAFF
TRBJ1-2 - TRBV7-9 TRBD1 TGTGCCAGCAGCTCTCCCGAAGGGGGCGGCTATGGCTACACCTTC CASSSPEGGGYGYTF
TRBJ1-5 - TRBV5-1 - TGCGCCAGCAGCTTGGGATCGGGGGGACTAAATCAGCCCCAGCATTTT CASSLGSGGLNQPQHF
TRBJ2-7 - TRBV7-2 TRBD1 TGTGCCAGCAGCTCGCAGGGGGACGAGCAGTACTTC CASSSQGDEQYF
TRBJ2-3 - TRBV7-9 - TGTGCCAGCAGCTTAGGTGTTACAAACACAGATACGCAGTATTTT CASSLGVTNTDTQYF
TRBJ2-5 - TRBV27 - TGTGCCAGACCGGTGGAGATCGCCGGTGAGACCCAGTACTTC CARPVEIAGETQYF
TRBJ1-2 - TRBV18 - TGTGCCAGCTCACCACCGTCACAGGTAGCTATGAGGGGCTACACCTTC CASSPPSQVAMRGYTF
TRBJ2-3 once TRBV27 - TGTGCCTCCTCGGGGGGCAGCACAGATACGCAGTATTTT CASSGGSTDTQYF
TRBJ1-2 - TRBV29-1 - TGCAGCACGTCAGGGGTCGCCTATGGCTACACCTTC CSTSGVAYGYTF
TRBJ2-1 - TRBV10-3 TRBD2 TGTGCCATCAGCGACACTACTAGCGGATTGAATGAGCAGTTCTTC CAISDTTSGLNEQFF
TRBJ1-2 - TRBV14 - TGTGCCAGCAGCCAGGCCACAGGGTCGGGCTATGGCTACACCTTC CASSQATGSGYGYTF
TRBJ2-7 - TRBV23-1 - TGCGCCAGCAAACGGCTTACGTTGGGGGCGCGAGTTTCCTACGAGCAGTACTTC CASKRLTLGARVSYEQYF
TRBJ2-1 - TRBV11-1 - TGTGCCAGCAGCTTAGGCGAGGCGTACAATGAGCAGTTCTTC CASSLGEAYNEQFF
TRBJ2-7 - TRBV6-6 TRBD2 TGTGCCAGCAGTTACTCGGGACTAGCGGGAATCAACGAGCAGTACTTC CASSYSGLAGINEQYF
TRBJ2-1 - TRBV30 TRBD2 TGTGCCTGGAGTGCATCTAGCGGGGGGGCCGGGAATGAGCAGTTCTTC CAWSASSGGAGNEQFF
TRBJ2-7 - TRBV5-1 - TGCGCCAGCAGCAGGAGTAGTATGTACGAGCAGTACTTC CASSRSSMYEQYF
TRBJ2-7 once TRBV10-3 TRBD1 TGTGCCATCAGTGAGTCTTGGACAGGGGGCGGCGAGCAGTACTTC CAISESWTGGGEQYF
TRBJ2-7 - TRBV19 - TGTGCCAGTAGTATTGGACAGACCCTCCTCTTCGAGCAGTACTTC CASSIGQTLLFEQYF
TRBJ1-5 - TRBV4-1 - TGCGCCAGCAGCCAACATCCCGCCGGGCCCGGGAGTCAGCCCCAGCATTTT CASSQHPAGPGSQPQHF
TRBJ2-1 - TRBV19 TRBD1 TGTGCCAGTAGCACGACAGGGATCTCCTACAATGAGCAGTTCTTC CASSTTGISYNEQFF
TRBJ2-5 - TRBV6-5 - TGTGCCAGCAGTTCTATCACCACCCGCCCAGGCGAGACCCAGTACTTC CASSSITTRPGETQYF
TRBJ2-3 - TRBV7-3 - TGTGCCAGCAGCTTCGGTCGGGTTAGCACAGATACGCAGTATTTT CASSFGRVSTDTQYF
TRBJ2-7 - TRBV5-1 TRBD1 TGCGCCACCGCCGGGACAGGGGAAAACGAGCAGTACTTC CATAGTGENEQYF
TRBJ2-7 - TRBV5-1 - TGCGCCAGCAGTTGGGGGACATTCTCCCGTCCCGATCTCTACGAGCAGTACTTC CASSWGTFSRPDLYEQYF
TRBJ1-1 - TRBV7-3 - TGTGCCAGCAGCGCGTTGCCGAACCGCCTAACGAACACTGAAGCTTTCTTT CASSALPNRLTNTEAFF
TRBJ1-5 - TRBV6-6 TRBD1 TGTGCCAGCAGCCGGGACAGGGGAGGTCAGCCCCAGCATTTT CASSRDRGGQPQHF
TRBJ2-7 - TRBV6-5 - TGTGCCAGCAGTTATCGGGGGGCGGGCTACGAGCAGTACTTC CASSYRGAGYEQYF
TRBJ1-1 - TRBV7-6 - TGTGCCAGCAGCTTGCGGGGGTCCAACACTGAAGCTTTCTTT CASSLRGSNTEAFF
TRBJ2-7 - TRBV6-1 - TGTGCCAGCACCGAGAGCTCCTACGAGCAGTACTTC CASTESSYEQYF
TRBJ1-1 once TRBV10-3 - TGTGCCATCAGTGAGAGGGGGGGGCAGAGTACTGAAGCTTTCTTT CAISERGGQSTEAFF
TRBJ1-4 - TRBV4-1 TRBD1 TGCGCCAGCAGCCGGAATTTTGCCGGGACAGGGGATGGAAAACTGTTTTTT CASSRNFAGTGDGKLFF
TRBJ2-2 - TRBV11-2 - TGTGCCAGCACCGGCCCTAGACAGTTAATTTTTACCGGGGAGCTGTTTTTT CASTGPRQLIFTGELFF
TRBJ2-7 - TRBV5-6 - TGTGCCAGCTCCGGGTTTACCTACGAGCAGTACTTC CASSGFTYEQYF
TRBJ1-1 - TRBV6-1 - TGTGCCGGAGGGGTTGAAGCTTTCTTT CAGGVEAFF
TRBJ2-1 - TRBV6-4 TRBD2 TGTGCCAGCAGACCCAGCGGGAGGCCCAATGAGCAGTTCTTC CASRPSGRPNEQFF
TRBJ1-3 - TRBV19 - TGTGCCAGTAGTATAGCTACGAGGAGCTCTGGAAACACCATATATTTT CASSIATRSSGNTIYF
TRBJ1-3 - TRBV6-6 - TGTGCCAGCAGTTACATCTCCCCAGGGCCTGGAAACACCATATATTTT CASSYISPGPGNTIYF
TRBJ2-7 - TRBV6-6 TRBD1 TGTGCCAGCAGCAGGGACAGGGCATCCTACGAGCAGTACTTC CASSRDRASYEQYF
TRBJ2-3 once TRBV4-1 TRBD2 TGCGCCAGCAGACTAGCGCCGGGACTAGCGGGAGGTGCATCGCAGTATTTT CASRLAPGLAGGASQYF
TRBJ2-5 - TRBV28 TRBD2 TGTGCCAGCAGGATACGGATAATAGCGGGAGGAGGTAGAGAGACCCAGTACTTC CASRIRIIAGGGRETQYF
TRBJ2-7 - TRBV29-1 TRBD2 TGCAGCGTTGGGACTAGCGGGAAGGGGGGAAAACATAAAGGGATTTACGAGCAGTACTTC CSVGTSGKGGKHKGIYEQYF
TRBJ2-1 - TRBV2 TRBD2 TGTGCCAGCCTAGCGGGAGTTAATGAGCAGTTCTTC CASLAGVNEQFF
TRBJ2-7 - TRBV27 - TGTGCCAGCAGGGGGCCAAGGGGTTACGAGCAGTACTTC CASRGPRGYEQYF
TRBJ2-3 - TRBV2 - TGTGCCAGCAAGCGACTAGTAGGCAAACTCACAGATACGCAGTATTTT CASKRLVGKLTDTQYF
TRBJ1-1 - TRBV2 - TGTGCCAGCAGTGAAGCGCGGGCCGCGGGGTCAGCTTTCTTT CASSEARAAGSAFF
TRBJ1-2 - TRBV6-5 - TGTGCCACTTCCTGGGGCGAGGCTAACTATGGCTACACCTTC CATSWGEANYGYTF
TRBJ2-5 - TRBV6-6 - TGTGCCAGCAGTCTTCGGGAACCCATCGAGACCCAGTACTTC CASSLREPIETQYF
TRBJ2-5 - TRBV10-3 TRBD2 TGTGCCTCTAGCGGGGGGGCGTATGAGACCCAGTACTTC CASSGGAYETQYF
TRBJ1-5 - TRBV2 - TGTGCCAGCAGGGGGGGGACTGTGAATCAGCCCCAGCATTTT CASRGGTVNQPQHF
TRBJ2-7 - TRBV7-2 TRBD2 TGTGCCAGCAGCTTCTTAATAGCGGGAGGCGAGCAGTACTTC CASSFLIAGGEQYF
TRBJ2-7 once TRBV5-1 TRBD2 TGCGCCAGCAGCCCTCGGACTAGCGGGGGTCGGACGGGGGAGCAGTACTTC CASSPRTSGGRTGEQYF
TRBJ2-3 once TRBV12-5 TRBD2 TGTGCTAGTGCCACGGGGGCGGGAGGGCCGACAGATACGCAGTATTTT CASATGAGGPTDTQYF
TRBJ1-5 - TRBV19 - TGTGCCAGTAGCTGGGCAGGAGGTAGCAATCAGCCCCAGCATTTT CASSWAGGSNQPQHF
TRBJ2-2 - TRBV10-3 TRBD1 TGTGCCATCAGTGAGGTGACAGGGGGGAACGGGGAGCTGTTTTTT CAISEVTGGNGELFF
TRBJ2-3 - TRBV6-6 TRBD2 TGTGCCAGCAGTTCCCTCGCGGGAGGATCAGATACGCAGTATTTT CASSSLAGGSDTQYF
TRBJ2-5 - TRBV27 - TGTGCCAGCAGTACGCCCCGGGACTCCCAAGAGACCCAGTACTTC CASSTPRDSQETQYF
TRBJ2-2 - TRBV7-2 TRBD2 TGTGCCAGCAGCTTAGACGGCGGGAGGGTGGGCGGGGAGCTGTTTTTT CASSLDGGRVGGELFF
TRBJ2-1 - TRBV4-1 - TGCGCCAGCAAAAGCGGATACAATGAGCAGTTCTTC CASKSGYNEQFF